One sample yielded the 22 T cell receptor beta chains listed below, sequenced in a study of control samples from healthy donors and cancer patients. Sequencing used immunoSEQ multiplex PCR; TCRdb keeps in-frame clones, though not all of them. This sample yields about 59,000 clones, of which more than 75% are seen a single time; about 12% belongs to the top ten. Sequencing input: PBMCs. Receptor source: a woman in her fifties or sixties with lung cancer.

The chain is built from TRBV5-6 and TRBJ1-4; D is unresolved. The CDR3 has 13 amino acids. Germline assignment: CDR1 SGHDT and CDR2 YYEEEE. Trimming removed 1 base at V and 3 bases at J, with 4 bases between. The CDR3 spells CASSLRANEKLFF. The DNA of the CDR3 is TGTGCCAGCAGCTTGAGGGCTAATGAAAAACTGTTTTTT.

The chain carries TRBV6-4 and TRBJ1-4; the D is unclear. CDR1 is MRHNA and CDR2 is SNTAGT in the germline V gene. V lost 5 bases and J 6 bases, leaving 16 bases between the germline ends. This CDR3 contains 15 residues. The chain's CDR3 is CASSPTARNHEKLFF. For the CDR3, the DNA is TGTGCCAGCAGTCCAACCGCCAGGAACCATGAAAAACTGTTTTTT.

The chain carries TRBV4-2 and TRBJ1-4, with D possibly TRBD1 on 6 matching bases. Trimming shortened V by 1 base and J by 6 bases, and 9 bases separated the two germline ends. The CDR3 is made up of 14 amino acids. Looked up from germline, CDR1 is LGHNA and CDR2 is YNFKEQ. DNA of the CDR3: TGTGCCAGCAGCCAAGGCCAGGGGTATGAAAAACTGTTTTTT. This translates into CASSQGQGYEKLFF.

The chain is built from TRBV7-6 and TRBJ2-7, with 7 bases that match TRBD1. V trimming: 2 bases; J trimming: 2 bases; junction bases outside the gene matches: 15. The germline V gene encodes CDR1 SGHVS and CDR2 FNYEAQ. CDR3 size: 18 residues. Here the CDR3 DNA reads TGTGCCAGCAGCTTAATCGTCGGCCCGGGACAGCGAACCTACGAGCAGTACTTC. This encodes CASSLIVGPGQRTYEQYF.

This chain joins TRBV5-6 and TRBJ2-5; tentatively, D is TRBD2 (5 bases). CDR3 size: 14 residues. The germline V gene has CDR1 SGHDT and CDR2 YYEEEE. V was shortened by 0 bases and J by 4 bases, with 10 bases between the two germline ends. The CDR3 DNA follows: TGTGCCAGCAGCTTGGGGAGGTCGGGAGAGACCCAGTACTTC. It codes for CASSLGRSGETQYF.

The rearrangement uses TRBV28 and TRBJ1-2; a weak D match, TRBD1 (6 bases). With 4 bases removed from V and 7 bases from J, the gap between germline ends came to 16 bases. Germline loops: CDR1 MDHEN, CDR2 SYDVKM. The length of the CDR3 is 14 residues. The CDR3 is CASSSGGARGGYTF. The CDR3, as DNA: TGTGCCAGCAGTTCGGGGGGGGCAAGGGGTGGCTACACCTTC.

This clone came up once. The CDR3 sequence: CASSQFLANEQFF. CDR3 bases: TGTGCCAGCAGCCAATTCCTAGCAAATGAGCAGTTCTTC. The J gene is TRBJ2-1, the V gene TRBV3-1 (or the pseudogene TRBV3-2); tentatively, D is TRBD2 (5 bases). Trimming pared 2 bases from V and 7 bases from J, leaving 9 bases between. The CDR3 totals 13 residues. The germline gives CDR1 LGHDT, CDR2 YNNKEL (reference sequence).

This clone was counted a single time. This chain links TRBV29-1 with TRBJ2-1; D is perhaps TRBD2 (5 bases). The CDR3 runs 13 residues. Trimming removed 0 bases from V and 10 bases from J, with 13 bases in between. From germline, CDR1 is SQVTM and CDR2 ANQGSEA. The CDR3 spells CSVEDVAGGEQFF. For the CDR3, the DNA is TGCAGCGTTGAAGATGTCGCTGGCGGGGAGCAGTTCTTC.

The chain has TRBV7-2 and TRBJ1-1; D gene ambiguous. CDR1 and CDR2 (germline): SGHTA, FQGNSA. With 1 base removed from V and 0 bases from J, the gap between germline ends came to 9 bases. This CDR3 is built from 15 residues. The DNA of the CDR3 is TGTGCCAGCAGCTTAGGACGGATTATGAACACTGAAGCTTTCTTT. Translated, it gives CASSLGRIMNTEAFF.

This chain uses TRBV5-1 with TRBJ1-6; tentatively, D is TRBD1 (6 bases). Trimming removed 6 bases from V and 7 bases from J, with 20 bases in between. CDR1 and CDR2 (germline): SGHRS, YFSETQ. The CDR3 is made up of 16 amino acids. The DNA of the CDR3 is TGCGCCAGCAAAGGGCGGGAGGGGACATCAAATTCACCCCTCCACTTT. This translates into CASKGREGTSNSPLHF.

The chain couples TRBV19 to TRBJ2-1; D remains unclear. The CDR3 has 15 amino acids. Looked up from germline, CDR1 is LNHDA and CDR2 is SQIVND (reference sequence). Trimming pared 0 bases from V and 7 bases from J, leaving 13 bases between. CDR3: CASSIDTLLSNEQFF. CDR3 DNA sequence: TGTGCCAGTAGTATAGACACGTTGTTATCGAATGAGCAGTTCTTC.

This clone showed up just a few times. The rearrangement uses TRBV2 and TRBJ1-6; D is ambiguous. Germline V gene data show CDR1 as SNHLY and CDR2 as FYNNEI. This CDR3 region has 13 residues. With 7 bases removed from V and 5 bases from J, the gap between germline ends came to 9 bases. CDR3 residues: CASMSRDNSPLHF. The CDR3 DNA is TGTGCCAGCATGTCCAGAGATAATTCACCCCTCCACTTT.

This chain connects TRBV5-1 to TRBJ2-7; 10 bases fit TRBD1. The CDR3 runs 15 residues. With V trimmed by 4 bases and J by 4 bases, 8 bases remained unmatched. Germline-derived CDR1 and CDR2 are SGHRS and YFSETQ. Written as DNA, the CDR3 is TGCGCCAGCAGCGTAACCGGGACAGGGGTTTACGAGCAGTACTTC. Protein: CASSVTGTGVYEQYF.

This clone was detected once. The genes are TRBV6-1 and TRBJ1-2, with D perhaps TRBD1 (5 bases). The CDR3 contains 16 residues. The V and J ends lost 0 bases and 5 bases respectively, with 16 bases between them. Germline assignment: CDR1 MNHNS and CDR2 SASEGT. The CDR3 nucleotides read TGTGCCAGCAGTGAAGCGCGAGGGGTAGGTCGGTATGGCTACACCTTC. Protein: CASSEARGVGRYGYTF.

The J gene is TRBJ1-1, the V gene TRBV28; D ambiguous. The CDR3 runs 13 residues. Germline values: CDR1 MDHEN, CDR2 SYDVKM. V lost 4 bases, J lost 6 bases, and 12 bases lay in between. CDR3 in DNA: TGTGCCAGCAGTTCCCCAGGTGAGCCTGAAGCTTTCTTT. Encoded protein: CASSSPGEPEAFF.

The chain carries TRBV12-3 or TRBV12-4 and TRBJ2-1, with D unclear. The CDR3 length is 13 residues. Trimming cost V 1 base and J 5 bases, with 6 bases left between them. The chain's CDR3 is CASSLGPDNEQFF. The CDR3 nucleotides read TGTGCCAGCAGTTTAGGCCCTGACAATGAGCAGTTCTTC.

The rearrangement uses TRBV29-1 and TRBJ2-7; D is perhaps TRBD1 (6 bases). The V gene lost 0 bases and the J gene lost 6 bases, with 18 bases spanning the gap. Germline V gene lookup returns CDR1 SQVTM and CDR2 ANQGSEA. CDR3 length: 15 residues. The chain's CDR3 is CSVEESQGSLPEQYF. CDR3 nucleotides: TGCAGCGTTGAAGAATCACAGGGAAGCCTTCCCGAGCAGTACTTC.

The genes are TRBV5-1 and TRBJ2-5; D may be TRBD1 or TRBD2 (5 bases each). V gave up 5 bases and J gave up 5 bases, with 10 bases separating them. The CDR3 has 12 residues. The germline CDR1 and CDR2 sequences are SGHRS and YFSETQ. The CDR3 nucleotides are TGCGCCAGCAGACGGGACGCGGAGACCCAGTACTTC. Encoded protein: CASRRDAETQYF.

V gene TRBV9 combines with J gene TRBJ2-3, with D uncertain. The germline V gene encodes CDR1 SGDLS and CDR2 YYNGEE. The CDR3 covers 12 residues. Trimming cost V 4 bases and J 1 base, with 4 bases left between them. CDR3: CASSFGTDTQYF. CDR3 bases: TGTGCCAGCAGCTTTGGCACAGATACGCAGTATTTT.

The chain joins TRBV5-6 to TRBJ2-3; D perhaps matches TRBD2 (6 bases). With 1 base removed from V and 3 bases from J, the gap between germline ends came to 15 bases. Looked up from germline, CDR1 is SGHDT and CDR2 is YYEEEE. The CDR3 contains 16 residues. This CDR3 is CASSLNSGARTDTQYF. CDR3 sequence (DNA): TGTGCCAGCAGCTTGAATTCGGGAGCGAGGACAGATACGCAGTATTTT.

The chain combines TRBV5-1 with TRBJ2-7; tentatively, D is TRBD2 (6 bases). Germline V gene data show CDR1 as SGHRS and CDR2 as YFSETQ. The CDR3 runs 15 residues. Trimming stripped 0 bases from V and 0 bases from J, with 10 bases between. CDR3 region: CASSLGPSDSYEQYF. In nucleotides, the CDR3 is TGCGCCAGCAGCTTGGGACCTAGCGACTCCTACGAGCAGTACTTC.

The chain couples TRBV30 to TRBJ1-6; D is unresolved. CDR1 and CDR2 from the germline V gene are GTSNPN and SVGIG (reference sequence). CDR3 length equals 15 residues. Between the trimmed V and J ends, which lost 3 bases and 1 base, there was a span of 10 bases. The CDR3 DNA sequence: TGTGCCTGGAGCAGTGGTGCATCCTATAATTCACCCCTCCACTTT. Residues: CAWSSGASYNSPLHF.